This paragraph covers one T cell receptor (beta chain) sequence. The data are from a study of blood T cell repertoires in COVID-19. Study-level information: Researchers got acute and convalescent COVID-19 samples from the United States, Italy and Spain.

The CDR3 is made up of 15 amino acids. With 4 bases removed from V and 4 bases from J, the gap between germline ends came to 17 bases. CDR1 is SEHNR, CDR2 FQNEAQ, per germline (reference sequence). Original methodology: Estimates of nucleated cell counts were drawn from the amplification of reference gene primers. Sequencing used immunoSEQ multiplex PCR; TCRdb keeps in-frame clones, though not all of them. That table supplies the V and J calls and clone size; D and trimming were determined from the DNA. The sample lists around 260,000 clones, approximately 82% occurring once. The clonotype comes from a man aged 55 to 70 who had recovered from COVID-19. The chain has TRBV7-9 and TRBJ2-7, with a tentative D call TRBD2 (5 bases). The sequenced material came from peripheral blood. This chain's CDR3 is CASSSPVAGNYEQYF. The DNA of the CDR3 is TGTGCCAGCAGCTCCCCTGTTGCCGGGAATTACGAGCAGTACTTC.